Listed here are 13 T cell receptor beta chains from one sample, sequenced in a study of T-cell memory formation after mild COVID-19. Each CDR3 protein is one row after TCRdb ran MiXCR on the 5' RACE reads. The sample holds about 560,000 distinct CDR3 sequences, approximately 19% seen once. Input material: PBMCs or a T cell subset sorted from them (not recorded which). The origin of the receptors is an adult woman who had mild COVID-19 (a few samples of this study predate the infection). Cell type and time point are not known.

The gene calls are TRBV7-9 and TRBJ2-7, with TRBD2 matching over 8 bases. Unmatched junction bases numbered 5, after V lost 1 base and J lost 3 bases. Germline V gene sequence: CDR1 SEHNR, CDR2 FQNEAQ (reference sequence). There are 15 residues in the CDR3. CDR3 bases: TGTGCCAGCAGCTTAGACGCGGGAGGATACTACGAGCAGTACTTC. Residues: CASSLDAGGYYEQYF.

This chain joins TRBV29-1 and TRBJ1-2; weak D call: TRBD1 (6 bases). CDR1 is SQVTM, CDR2 ANQGSEA, per germline. This CDR3 contains 12 residues. Trimming left V 6 bases short and J 4 bases short, with 12 bases between. Here the CDR3 reads CSVTGTLYGYTF. CDR3 DNA sequence: TGCAGCGTAACCGGGACACTCTATGGCTACACCTTC. Filled out from reference TRBV29-1 and TRBJ1-2, the complete variable domain reads SAVISQKPSRDICQRGTSLTIQCQVDSQVTMMFWYRQQPGQSLTLIATANQGSEATYESGFVIDKFPISRPNLTFSTLTVSNMSPEDSSIYLCSVTGTLYGYTFGSGTRLTVV.

The rearrangement links TRBV7-8 to TRBJ2-1, with D hard to call. Trimming took off 0 bases at V and 10 bases at J, with 7 bases between the two ends. This CDR3 region has 12 residues. Germline V gene data show CDR1 as SGHVS and CDR2 as FQNEAQ. The CDR3 is CASSLALGEQFF. DNA for the CDR3: TGTGCCAGCAGCTTAGCCCTAGGGGAGCAGTTCTTC.

This chain links TRBV7-2 with TRBJ1-2; 11 nucleotides align to TRBD1. Trimming removed 3 bases from V and 3 bases from J; junction bases left unmatched: 9. The CDR3 sequence is 17 residues long. Germline V lookup: CDR1 SGHTA, CDR2 FQGNSA. The CDR3 DNA reads as TGTGCCAGCAGCTTGGGACAGGGGGAGACAGGAGACTATGGCTACACCTTC. It specifies CASSLGQGETGDYGYTF.

The chain joins TRBV3-1 to TRBJ2-7; possibly TRBD2 for D (6 bases). The CDR3 totals 15 residues. V lost 1 base and J 0 bases, leaving 10 bases between the germline ends. Per germline, CDR1 LGHDT and CDR2 YNNKEL (reference sequence). The CDR3 spells CASSQGPTSSYEQYF. CDR3 nucleotides: TGTGCCAGCAGCCAAGGACCGACTAGCTCCTACGAGCAGTACTTC.

The chain uses TRBV7-9 and TRBJ2-7; D not resolved. The CDR3 covers 14 residues. V shed 5 bases and J shed 5 bases, with 16 bases lying between them. Germline V gene data show CDR1 as SEHNR and CDR2 as FQNEAQ (reference sequence). The CDR3 here is CASSRGQHSDEQYF. The CDR3 coding sequence is TGTGCCAGCAGCAGAGGCCAGCATTCCGACGAGCAGTACTTC.

This clonotype came up a few times. This chain joins TRBV6-5 and TRBJ2-3, with 8 bases identical to TRBD1. The trim removed 7 bases at V and 1 base at J, leaving 10 bases unmatched. CDR3 length equals 16 residues. Per germline, CDR1 MNHEY and CDR2 SVGAGI. The chain's CDR3 is CASNRGLTGGTDTQYF. The CDR3 DNA follows: TGTGCCAGCAACCGGGGATTGACAGGGGGCACAGATACGCAGTATTTT.

This clonotype was observed a few times. The chain recombines TRBV4-1 with TRBJ2-1; 8 bases line up with TRBD2. The germline gives CDR1 MGHRA, CDR2 YSYEKL. V trimming: 1 base; J trimming: 2 bases; junction bases outside the gene matches: 4. CDR3 length: 16 residues. The CDR3 nucleotides are TGCGCCAGCAGCCAAGGGTCGGGGGGGCCCTACAATGAGCAGTTCTTC. Translated, it gives CASSQGSGGPYNEQFF.

The chain employs TRBV9 and TRBJ2-5, with D unclear. CDR3 length: 13 amino acids. Germline-derived CDR1 and CDR2 are SGDLS and YYNGEE. Between the trimmed V and J ends, which lost 2 bases and 2 bases, there was a span of 7 bases. CDR3 coding DNA: TGTGCCAGCAGCGTGTCCCCACAAGAGACCCAGTACTTC. Translation: CASSVSPQETQYF.

The table lists this clonotype with a few counts. V usage is TRBV6-5 and J usage is TRBJ1-4; no clear D gene. From germline, CDR1 is MNHEY and CDR2 SVGAGI. The CDR3 is 15 residues long. Trimming shortened V by 2 bases and J by 2 bases, and 9 bases separated the two germline ends. CDR3 DNA: TGTGCCAGCAGTTACGCGATGTGGACTAATGAAAAACTGTTTTTT. It translates to CASSYAMWTNEKLFF.

This clonotype has more than one count but fewer than ten. The V call is TRBV12-3 or TRBV12-4, the J call TRBJ2-3; weak D call: TRBD2 (6 bases). The V end was cut by 5 bases, the J end by 2 bases, with 11 bases between. The CDR3 is made up of 14 amino acids. CDR3 nucleotides: TGTGCCAGCAGTCGCGGGGTAGCCACAGATACGCAGTATTTT. Protein: CASSRGVATDTQYF.

This clonotype was seen more than once but under ten times. This chain links TRBV7-6 with TRBJ2-5; no clear D. Trimming pared 0 bases from V and 6 bases from J, leaving 8 bases between. The germline V gene has CDR1 SGHVS and CDR2 FNYEAQ. This CDR3 region has 13 residues. CDR3 sequence reads: CASSLAKGQTQYF. For the CDR3, the DNA is TGTGCCAGCAGCTTAGCGAAGGGCCAGACCCAGTACTTC.

This clonotype came up a few times. This sequence joins TRBV15 and TRBJ1-3; D uncertain. The CDR3 is 13 amino acids. With 8 bases removed from V and 1 base from J, the gap between germline ends came to 9 bases. Germline V gene lookup returns CDR1 LNHNV and CDR2 YYDKDF (reference sequence). This CDR3 is CATSVRSGNTIYF. CDR3 DNA: TGTGCCACCTCGGTACGGTCTGGAAACACCATATATTTT.